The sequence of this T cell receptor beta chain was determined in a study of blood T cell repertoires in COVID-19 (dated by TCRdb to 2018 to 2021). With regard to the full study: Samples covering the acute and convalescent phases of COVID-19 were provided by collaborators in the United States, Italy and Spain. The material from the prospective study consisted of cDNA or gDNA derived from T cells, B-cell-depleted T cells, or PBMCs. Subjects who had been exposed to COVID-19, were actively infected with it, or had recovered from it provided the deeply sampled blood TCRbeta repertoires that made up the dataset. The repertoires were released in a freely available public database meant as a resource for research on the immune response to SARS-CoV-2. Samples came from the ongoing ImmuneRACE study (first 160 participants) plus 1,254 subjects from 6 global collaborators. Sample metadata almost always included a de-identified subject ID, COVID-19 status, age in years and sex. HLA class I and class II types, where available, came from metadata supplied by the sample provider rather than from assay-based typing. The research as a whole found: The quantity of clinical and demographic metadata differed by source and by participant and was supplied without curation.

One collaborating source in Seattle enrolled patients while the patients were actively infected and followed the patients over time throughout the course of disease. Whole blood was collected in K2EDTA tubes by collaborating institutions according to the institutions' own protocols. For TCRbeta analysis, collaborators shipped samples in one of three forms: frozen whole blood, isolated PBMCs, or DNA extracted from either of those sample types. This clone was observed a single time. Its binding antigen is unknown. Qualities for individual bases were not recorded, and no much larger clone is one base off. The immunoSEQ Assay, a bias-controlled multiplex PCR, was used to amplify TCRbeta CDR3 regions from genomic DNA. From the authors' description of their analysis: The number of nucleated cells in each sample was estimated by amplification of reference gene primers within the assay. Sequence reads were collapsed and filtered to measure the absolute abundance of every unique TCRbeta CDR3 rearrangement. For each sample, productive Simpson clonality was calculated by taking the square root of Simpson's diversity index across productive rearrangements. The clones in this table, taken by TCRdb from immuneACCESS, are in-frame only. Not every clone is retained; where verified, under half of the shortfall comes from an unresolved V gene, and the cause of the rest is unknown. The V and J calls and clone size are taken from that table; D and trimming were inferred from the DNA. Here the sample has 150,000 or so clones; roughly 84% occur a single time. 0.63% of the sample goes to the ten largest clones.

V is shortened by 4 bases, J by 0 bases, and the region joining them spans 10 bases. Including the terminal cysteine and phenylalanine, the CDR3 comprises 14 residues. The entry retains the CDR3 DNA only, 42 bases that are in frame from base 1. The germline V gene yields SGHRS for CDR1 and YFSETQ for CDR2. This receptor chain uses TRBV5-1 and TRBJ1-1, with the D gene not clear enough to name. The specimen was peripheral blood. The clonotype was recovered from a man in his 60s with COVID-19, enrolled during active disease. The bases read TGCGCCAGCAGCAGCTTTGACATGAACACTGAAGCTTTCTTT. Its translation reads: CASSSFDMNTEAFF. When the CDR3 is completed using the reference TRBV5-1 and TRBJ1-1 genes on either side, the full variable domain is KAGVTQTPRYLIKTRGQQVTLSCSPISGHRSVSWYQQTPGQGLQFLFEYFSETQRNKGNFPGRFSGRQFSNSRSEMNVSTLELGDSALYLCASSSFDMNTEAFFGQGTRLTVV.